What follows are 28 T cell receptor beta chains derived from one specimen sequenced in a study of human T cells and chemical hapten exposure. The sample's time point: patch test 2, 6 weeks after DPC sensitization. Treatment noted: therapeutic diphenylcyclopropenone sensitization with weekly scalp DPC. TCRdb redid the calling of the RACE reads with MiXCR, one entry per CDR3 protein. This sample has nearly 85,000 distinct CDR3 sequences, with more than 9% found just once. The input for sequencing was whole blood, taken in connection with sensitization to the hapten diphenylcyclopropenone (DPC). The receptor source for this set is a man aged 18 to 29 with alopecia areata. Some clones in this sample may be carry-over from other donors' samples.

Many counts were recorded for this clonotype. CDR3 bases: TGTGCCGGCAAAAGGGACTACACAGATACGCAGTATTTT. Protein product: CAGKRDYTDTQYF. The chain links TRBV2 to TRBJ2-3, with 7 bases lining up with TRBD2. The V segment lost 11 bases and the J segment 2 bases; nucleotides outside the gene matches: 7. CDR3 length: 13 residues. CDR1 is SNHLY and CDR2 is FYNNEI in the germline V gene.

This clonotype has more than one count but fewer than ten. V and J are TRBV24-1 and TRBJ2-1; D gene uncertain. Germline CDR1 reads KGHDR; CDR2 reads SFDVKD. The ends were cut back, 5 bases at V and 7 bases at J, with 8 bases in the middle. This CDR3 has 12 amino acids. This chain's CDR3 is CATSALGNEQFF. The CDR3 DNA is TGTGCCACCAGTGCCCTGGGAAATGAGCAGTTCTTC.

This clonotype was seen a few times. V and J are TRBV25-1 and TRBJ1-1; no definite D call. V lost 0 bases to trimming and J lost 4 bases, with 6 bases between them. CDR1 is MGHDK and CDR2 is SYGVNS in the germline V gene. The CDR3 has 13 residues. The CDR3 bases are TGTGCCAGCAGTGAATACTTGGGCACTGAAGCTTTCTTT. It codes for CASSEYLGTEAFF.

The chain combines TRBV18 with TRBJ1-6; D possibly corresponds to TRBD1 (6 bases). V lost 4 bases and J 9 bases, leaving 19 bases between the germline ends. The CDR3 spans 16 residues. Germline CDR1 reads KGHSH; CDR2 reads LQKENI. CDR3 sequence (DNA): TGTGCCAGCTCACTATCCGGGACAAAAGAGACTTCACCCCTCCACTTT. Translation: CASSLSGTKETSPLHF.

This clonotype was seen only a few times. The rearrangement joins TRBV9 to TRBJ1-2; D unclear. The CDR3 runs 13 residues. In germline, CDR1 is SGDLS, CDR2 YYNGEE. V was trimmed by 6 bases and J by 4 bases, leaving 13 bases between them. The CDR3 coding sequence is TGTGCCAGCACCGAGTACGTAAGCTATGGCTACACCTTC. It translates to CASTEYVSYGYTF. The variable domain in full, with the rest retrieved from reference TRBV9 and TRBJ1-2, is DSGVTQTPKHLITATGQRVTLRCSPRSGDLSVYWYQQSLDQGLQFLIQYYNGEERAKGNILERFSAQQFPDLHSELNLSSLELGDSALYFCASTEYVSYGYTFGSGTRLTVV.

This clonotype was counted at least ten times. The J gene is TRBJ2-2, the V gene TRBV29-1; no clear D gene. The germline gives CDR1 SQVTM, CDR2 ANQGSEA. The CDR3 length is 13 residues. Trimming took off 7 bases at V and 5 bases at J, with 14 bases between the two ends. This CDR3 is CSADETVTGELFF. Written as DNA, the CDR3 is TGCAGCGCCGACGAGACTGTTACCGGGGAGCTGTTTTTT.

The V gene is TRBV9, the J gene TRBJ1-1, with 10 positions matching TRBD1. Germline CDR1 is SGDLS and CDR2 is YYNGEE. V lost 4 bases, J lost 3 bases, and 3 bases stayed unmatched. There are 14 residues in the CDR3. The CDR3 sequence: CASSPGQGYTEAFF. CDR3 bases: TGTGCCAGCAGCCCGGGACAGGGGTACACTGAAGCTTTCTTT.

In this sample, this clonotype turned up a few times. The V gene is TRBV20-1, the J gene TRBJ1-2, with D possibly being TRBD1 (6 bases). The CDR3 is made up of 15 amino acids. CDR1 and CDR2 (germline): DFQATT, SNEGSKA (reference sequence). Trimming left V 0 bases short and J 5 bases short, with 16 bases between. The CDR3 bases are TGCAGTGCTAGAGATCCGGGCAGGGGCTGGTATGGCTACACCTTC. Translating it yields CSARDPGRGWYGYTF.

A few counts support this clonotype. The chain uses TRBV28 and TRBJ1-5; D gene uncertain. CDR3 length: 15 amino acids. V was trimmed by 6 bases and J by 3 bases, leaving 15 bases between them. The germline CDR1 and CDR2 sequences are MDHEN and SYDVKM. Written as DNA, the CDR3 is TGTGCCAGCAGGCTGCGGGAAATGATCAATCAGCCCCAGCATTTT. This encodes CASRLREMINQPQHF.

The table lists this clonotype with a few counts. This chain joins TRBV28 and TRBJ2-3, with 15 bases aligning to TRBD2. CDR1 is MDHEN, CDR2 SYDVKM, per germline. Germline trimming cut 2 bases from V and 2 bases from J; bases unmatched to any gene: 8. The length of the CDR3 is 19 residues. CDR3 region: CASSLEGLAGGFNTDTQYF. The CDR3 DNA is TGTGCCAGCAGTTTAGAGGGACTAGCGGGGGGCTTCAACACAGATACGCAGTATTTT.

The chain couples TRBV25-1 to TRBJ2-7, with D uncertain. Trimming shortened V by 3 bases and J by 6 bases, and 9 bases separated the two germline ends. The CDR3 consists of 12 residues. CDR1 MGHDK and CDR2 SYGVNS come from the germline V gene. The CDR3 spells CASSDVRSEQYF. In DNA form, the CDR3 reads TGTGCCAGCAGTGACGTACGATCCGAGCAGTACTTC.

This chain joins TRBV10-1 and TRBJ2-3; no clear D. Germline loops: CDR1 WNHNN, CDR2 SYGVQD (reference sequence). The CDR3 runs to 21 residues. Trimming shortened V by 3 bases and J by 8 bases, and 36 bases separated the two germline ends. DNA of the CDR3: TGCGCCAGCAGTGACCAAGTTCCCAGTTCCCCCCGGTCCGGAACAGATGGTACGCAGTATTTT. Translating gives CASSDQVPSSPRSGTDGTQYF.

This clonotype showed up just a few times. The chain combines TRBV18 with TRBJ2-5; D unclear. CDR1 is KGHSH, CDR2 LQKENI, per germline. Trimming took off 3 bases at V and 5 bases at J, with 28 bases between the two ends. CDR3 length: 19 amino acids. As DNA, the CDR3 is TGTGCCAGCTCACCGGTAATGCCGTCTGTGGTCTCCCGCTCGGAGACCCAGTACTTC. This translates into CASSPVMPSVVSRSETQYF.

This clonotype was counted between two and nine times. The chain links TRBV27 to TRBJ2-7; possibly TRBD1 for D (6 bases). Germline CDR1 and CDR2: MNHEY and SMNVEV (reference sequence). The CDR3 has 18 residues. Trimming shortened V by 2 bases and J by 4 bases, and 24 bases separated the two germline ends. CDR3 sequence reads: CASSLRGLARTARYEQYF. The CDR3 DNA reads TGTGCCAGCAGTTTACGCGGACTCGCCCGGACAGCACGATACGAGCAGTACTTC.

This clonotype was observed at least ten times. J is TRBJ1-1 and V is TRBV6-5; no clear D gene. The CDR3 is 14 residues long. V shed 0 bases and J shed 6 bases, with 11 bases lying between them. CDR1 and CDR2 (germline): MNHEY, SVGAGI. The CDR3 sequence is CASSYSSTVPEAFF. CDR3 in DNA: TGTGCCAGCAGTTACTCGAGTACAGTCCCTGAAGCTTTCTTT.

The table lists this clonotype with many counts. The CDR3 protein is CASSQDRSRANEKLFF. The CDR3 nucleotides read TGTGCCAGCAGCCAAGATCGGAGCAGGGCGAATGAAAAACTGTTTTTT. The chain combines TRBV3-1 with TRBJ1-4; a weak D match, TRBD1 (5 bases). Germline CDR1 reads LGHDT; CDR2 reads YNNKEL (reference sequence). V dropped 0 bases and J dropped 5 bases, with 13 bases sitting between them. This CDR3 has 16 amino acids.

This clonotype has ten or more counts. The chain's CDR3 is CASSAPGRRNTGELFF. The DNA of the CDR3 is TGTGCCAGCAGTGCCCCAGGGCGGAGGAACACCGGGGAGCTGTTTTTT. The rearrangement joins TRBV2 to TRBJ2-2; possible D gene TRBD1, 5 bases. CDR1 is SNHLY, CDR2 FYNNEI, per germline. The V end lost 4 bases, the J end lost 1 base, and 13 bases lay between the germline ends. The CDR3 consists of 16 residues.

This clonotype was seen a handful of times. The gene calls are TRBV10-3 and TRBJ1-1, with 7 bases aligning to TRBD1. The CDR3 contains 13 residues. Germline assignment: CDR1 ENHRY and CDR2 SYGVKD. J gave up 5 bases and V 4 bases, and 4 bases lay outside the gene matches. The CDR3 bases are TGTGCCATCAGTGGGACAGGACCAACTGAAGCTTTCTTT. Translated: CAISGTGPTEAFF.

The table lists this clonotype with a few counts. The chain joins TRBV18 to TRBJ2-7, with D perhaps matching TRBD2 (6 bases). The V end was cut by 0 bases, the J end by 2 bases, with 11 bases between. This CDR3 has 15 amino acids. Per germline, CDR1 KGHSH and CDR2 LQKENI. The CDR3 here is CASSPPNGGTYEQYF. CDR3 nucleotides: TGTGCCAGCTCACCACCGAACGGCGGGACCTACGAGCAGTACTTC.

This clonotype has more than one count but fewer than ten. The chain combines TRBV3-1 with TRBJ2-3, with D perhaps matching TRBD1 or TRBD2 (5 bases each). The CDR3 is made up of 15 amino acids. The germline V and J ends were trimmed by 1 base and 9 bases, with 17 bases remaining between them. Germline-derived CDR1 and CDR2 are LGHDT and YNNKEL (reference sequence). DNA for the CDR3: TGTGCCAGCAGCCAAGGAACGGGGCCACGGGGAACGCAGTATTTT. This translates into CASSQGTGPRGTQYF.

The J gene is TRBJ2-6, the V gene TRBV12-3 or TRBV12-4; possible D gene TRBD1, 5 bases. This CDR3 contains 18 residues. The V and J ends lost 3 bases and 0 bases respectively, with 15 bases between them. The CDR3, as DNA: TGTGCCAGCAGTTTTAAAGTCAGGGTGAACTCTGGGGCCAACGTCCTGACTTTC. Its protein product is CASSFKVRVNSGANVLTF.

This clonotype was observed many times. The chain combines TRBV6-2 or TRBV6-3 with TRBJ1-1; 7 bases agree with TRBD1. The CDR3 runs to 15 residues. The V and J ends lost 10 bases and 1 base, in that order; junction bases with no gene match: 12. CDR1 and CDR2 from the germline V gene are MNHEY and SVGEGT. CDR3 nucleotide sequence: TGTGCCACCAAGTTACTGGACAGGTGGAACACTGAAGCTTTCTTT. Protein: CATKLLDRWNTEAFF.

This clonotype showed up just a few times. The rearrangement joins TRBV18 to TRBJ2-4; 11 positions agree with TRBD1. Germline loops: CDR1 KGHSH, CDR2 LQKENI. The CDR3 extends over 14 amino acids. The V gene end was trimmed by 2 bases and the J gene end by 14 bases; junction bases not matched to a gene: 8. CDR3 in DNA: TGTGCCAGCTCACCAGCGATCGGGACAGGGGGAGAGTACTTC. Amino acid sequence: CASSPAIGTGGEYF. Looking up the rest from reference TRBV18 and TRBJ2-4 gives the full variable domain: NAGVMQNPRHLVRRRGQEARLRCSPMKGHSHVYWYRQLPEEGLKFMVYLQKENIIDESGMPKERFSAEFPKEGPSILRIQQVVRGDSAAYFCASSPAIGTGGEYFGAGTRLSVL.

This clonotype came up many times. V and J are TRBV24-1 and TRBJ2-1, with D hard to call. The CDR3 is 15 residues long. Germline-derived CDR1 and CDR2 are KGHDR and SFDVKD. V was cut by 3 bases and J by 8 bases, with 16 bases left in between. CDR3 nucleotide sequence: TGTGCCACCAGTGATCGGATAGGGTTGGGTGATGAGCAGTTCTTC. It specifies CATSDRIGLGDEQFF.

This clonotype showed up just a few times. The genes are TRBV7-2 and TRBJ1-3; TRBD1 agrees at 7 bases. The CDR3 is 15 residues long. Germline loops: CDR1 SGHTA, CDR2 FQGNSA. Germline trimming cut 5 bases from V and 0 bases from J; bases unmatched to any gene: 4. The DNA of the CDR3 is TGTGCCAGCAGCACGGGGACAGTCTCTGGAAACACCATATATTTT. Translated: CASSTGTVSGNTIYF.

The table lists this clonotype with many counts. The V and J genes are TRBV25-1 and TRBJ2-2; either TRBD1 or TRBD2 may supply D (7 bases each). Germline V gives CDR1 MGHDK, CDR2 SYGVNS. This CDR3 contains 14 residues. Trimming removed 8 bases from V and 3 bases from J, with 13 bases in between. CDR3: CASLPGGDTGELFF. The CDR3 bases are TGTGCCAGCCTTCCAGGGGGGGACACCGGGGAGCTGTTTTTT.

This CDR3 is CASSHRDYEQYF. The CDR3 nucleotides are TGCGCCAGCAGCCACAGGGACTACGAGCAGTACTTC. The genes are TRBV4-1 and TRBJ2-7, with TRBD1 as a possible D gene (5 bases). Between the trimmed V and J ends, which lost 3 bases and 3 bases, there was a span of 6 bases. The CDR3 runs 12 residues. The germline V gene has CDR1 MGHRA and CDR2 YSYEKL.

Ten or more counts support this clonotype. The V call is TRBV3-1, the J call TRBJ2-7; D perhaps matches TRBD1 (6 bases). The CDR3 is 12 residues long. Germline V CDR1 and CDR2: LGHDT, YNNKEL (reference sequence). Trimming stripped 0 bases from V and 6 bases from J, with 6 bases between. The CDR3 nucleotides read TGTGCCAGCAGCCAAGAAGGGGGCGAGCAGTACTTC. Its protein product is CASSQEGGEQYF.